One and the same sample provided the 10 T cell receptor beta chains below, sequenced in a study of OX40 agonist ivuxolimab in advanced cancers. Repertoires were generated with immunoSEQ multiplex PCR, while TCRdb's copy carries only in-frame clones and drops some. The data show approximately 70,000 clones, roughly 92% seen once. The sample was CD4+ or CD8+ T cells sorted from blood, taken in a trial of the OX40 agonist ivuxolimab. The receptors were sampled from an adult with an advanced solid tumor such as melanoma, head and neck, liver or kidney cancer.

The V call is TRBV19, the J call TRBJ1-3, with D possibly TRBD1 on 5 matching bases. The V end was cut by 5 bases, the J end by 0 bases, with 11 bases between. This CDR3 spans 15 amino acids. The germline V gene encodes CDR1 LNHDA and CDR2 SQIVND (reference sequence). CDR3 bases: TGTGCCAGTAGTCCGGACATCCACTCTGGAAACACCATATATTTT. Amino acids: CASSPDIHSGNTIYF.

The V call is TRBV6-5, the J call TRBJ1-4; unclear D gene. V shed 5 bases and J shed 10 bases, with 14 bases lying between them. The germline V gene has CDR1 MNHEY and CDR2 SVGAGI. The CDR3 runs 13 residues. The DNA of the CDR3 is TGTGCCAGCAGTCTTACACCAACTGGAAAACTGTTTTTT. It specifies CASSLTPTGKLFF.

This clone appeared once. The gene calls are TRBV28 and TRBJ2-6; no reliable D call. Germline V CDR1 and CDR2: MDHEN, SYDVKM. This CDR3 spans 13 amino acids. Deletions cut 8 bases from V and 0 bases from J, with 5 bases between. The CDR3 DNA reads TGTGCCAGCGAGATCTCTGGGGCCAACGTCCTGACTTTC. It encodes CASEISGANVLTF.

The chain's CDR3 is CASTLAGSRHYEQYF. In DNA form, the CDR3 reads TGTGCCAGCACCCTAGCGGGCAGTAGGCACTACGAGCAGTACTTC. The rearrangement joins TRBV7-2 to TRBJ2-7; TRBD2 matches 8 bases. The CDR3 has 15 residues. Trimming removed 7 bases from V and 3 bases from J; junction bases left unmatched: 11. Germline CDR1 SGHTA, CDR2 FQGNSA.

This chain joins TRBV4-3 and TRBJ2-3, with D perhaps matching TRBD2 (5 bases). This CDR3 is built from 16 residues. The V end lost 1 base, the J end lost 0 bases, and 11 bases lay between the germline ends. Germline V CDR1 and CDR2: LGHNA, YSLEER. The CDR3 loop reads CASSQGAGQSTDTQYF. The CDR3 coding sequence is TGCGCCAGCAGCCAAGGGGCGGGTCAAAGCACAGATACGCAGTATTTT.

The J gene is TRBJ2-3, the V gene TRBV11-3; 9 bases are a match to TRBD1. The CDR3 is 16 amino acids. Germline V gene data show CDR1 as SGHNT and CDR2 as YENEEA. The V and J ends lost 4 bases and 7 bases, in that order; junction bases with no gene match: 12. The CDR3 bases are TGTGCCAGCAGCTCCACGGACAGGGGAACTTTGAATACGCAGTATTTT. It is translated as CASSSTDRGTLNTQYF.

This clone was seen only once. The same CDR3 can be traced to other DNA sequences in this sample. The gene calls are TRBV10-2 and TRBJ2-1; 11 bases map to TRBD2. Per germline, CDR1 WSHSY and CDR2 SAAADI. This CDR3 has 21 residues. J gave up 0 bases and V 6 bases, and 19 bases lay outside the gene matches. CDR3 nucleotide sequence: TGCGCCAGCAGGGCCTTCGGAAAGACTAGCGGGGTTAAAAGCTCCTACAATGAGCAGTTCTTC. This encodes CASRAFGKTSGVKSSYNEQFF.

The chain couples TRBV7-2 to TRBJ2-2, with D possibly being TRBD2 (6 bases). Germline V gene sequence: CDR1 SGHTA, CDR2 FQGNSA. The CDR3 is made up of 16 amino acids. Trimming took off 5 bases at V and 5 bases at J, with 18 bases between the two ends. The CDR3 DNA follows: TGTGCCAGCAGCCAACCCTGGGCAGGGAGGACCGGGGAGCTGTTTTTT. Amino acids: CASSQPWAGRTGELFF.

This chain links TRBV27 with TRBJ2-2; 8 nucleotides align to TRBD2. In germline, CDR1 is MNHEY, CDR2 SMNVEV (reference sequence). With 4 bases clipped from V and 2 bases from J, the junction kept 9 bases outside the gene matches. The length of the CDR3 is 17 residues. As DNA, the CDR3 is TGTGCCAGCAGTTCTCCCTCCAGCGGGAGTAACACCGGGGAGCTGTTTTTT. Protein: CASSSPSSGSNTGELFF.

V gene TRBV5-1 combines with J gene TRBJ1-1; 11 bases are a match to TRBD1. Losses at the gene ends were 4 bases for V and 5 bases for J; bases not matched to a gene: 4. Germline loops: CDR1 SGHRS, CDR2 YFSETQ. The length of the CDR3 is 14 residues. The CDR3 region is CASSIGTGGTEAFF. The CDR3 DNA reads as TGCGCCAGCAGCATAGGGACAGGGGGAACTGAAGCTTTCTTT.